The present entry profiles one TCR beta chain with its context. The target antigen is unknown. The entry originates in a study of cytomegalovirus exposure and HLA in healthy donors. General study results and limits: Sequencing likely produced, as an artifact, a cluster of highly shared sequence variants. Fewer N-insertions (relative to the approximately 670-donor mean) were reportedly seen in an Asian-associated ancestry cluster in a later analysis.

Sampled while nominally healthy, donors likely had unrecorded immune exposures. Amplification used 60 Vbeta primers and 13 Jbeta primers. The repertoire was sequenced with immunoSEQ multiplex PCR; TCRdb's copy has only in-frame clones and lacks some. This sample yields 90,000 to 110,000 clones, of which approximately 80% are seen a single time; approximately 1.3% belongs to the top ten. The source is a man between 25 and 39 years old in good health and CMV-seronegative. The sequencing input was PBMCs.

As DNA, the CDR3 is TGTGCCAGCAGCGTAAATAGGGGGGGCGTCTTAAGAAACTATGGCTACACCTTC. Translating it yields CASSVNRGGVLRNYGYTF. V gene TRBV9 combines with J gene TRBJ1-2; TRBD1 is a possible D gene (6 bases). Germline V gives CDR1 SGDLS, CDR2 YYNGEE. CDR3 length equals 18 residues. With 1 base removed from V and 2 bases from J, the gap between germline ends came to 21 bases. Drawing the rest from reference TRBV9 and TRBJ1-2, the complete variable domain is DSGVTQTPKHLITATGQRVTLRCSPRSGDLSVYWYQQSLDQGLQFLIQYYNGEERAKGNILERFSAQQFPDLHSELNLSSLELGDSALYFCASSVNRGGVLRNYGYTFGSGTRLTVV.